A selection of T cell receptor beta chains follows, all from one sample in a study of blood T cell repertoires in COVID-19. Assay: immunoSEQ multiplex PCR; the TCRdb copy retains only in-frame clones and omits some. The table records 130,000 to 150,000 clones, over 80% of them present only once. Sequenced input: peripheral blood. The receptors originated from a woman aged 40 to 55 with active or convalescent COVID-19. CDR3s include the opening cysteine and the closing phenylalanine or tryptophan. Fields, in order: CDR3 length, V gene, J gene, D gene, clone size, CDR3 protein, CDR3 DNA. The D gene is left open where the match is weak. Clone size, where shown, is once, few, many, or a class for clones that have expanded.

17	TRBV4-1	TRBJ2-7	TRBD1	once	CASSPPTGGLYSYEQYF	TGCGCCAGCAGCCCCCCGACAGGGGGGTTGTACTCCTACGAGCAGTACTTC
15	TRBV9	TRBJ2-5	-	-	CASSVGGGGHQTQYF	TGTGCCAGCAGCGTAGGAGGGGGGGGACATCAGACCCAGTACTTC
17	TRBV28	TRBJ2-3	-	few	CASSSAGPRTNTDTQYF	TGTGCCAGCAGTTCGGCGGGTCCGCGGACTAACACAGATACGCAGTATTTT
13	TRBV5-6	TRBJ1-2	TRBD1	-	CASSSDRVNGYTF	TGTGCCAGCAGCTCGGACAGGGTCAATGGCTACACCTTC
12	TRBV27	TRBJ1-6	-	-	CASRRVWSPLHF	TGTGCCAGCAGGCGGGTTTGGTCACCCCTCCACTTT
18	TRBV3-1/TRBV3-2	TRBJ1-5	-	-	CASSQDRAGRYSNQPQHF	TGTGCCAGCAGCCAAGATAGAGCAGGGCGGTATAGCAATCAGCCCCAGCATTTT
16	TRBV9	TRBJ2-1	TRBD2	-	CASSVVSGGSFNEQFF	TGTGCCAGCAGCGTAGTTAGCGGGGGGTCCTTCAATGAGCAGTTCTTC
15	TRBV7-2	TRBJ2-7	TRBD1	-	CASSLTRDRGYEQYF	TGTGCCAGCAGCCTCACCAGGGACAGGGGCTACGAGCAGTACTTC
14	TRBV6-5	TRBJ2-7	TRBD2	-	CASGTSGGRYEQYF	TGTGCCAGCGGTACTAGCGGGGGTAGGTACGAGCAGTACTTC
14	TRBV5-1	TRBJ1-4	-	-	CASSLLRQSEKLFF	TGCGCCAGCAGCTTGTTAAGACAGAGTGAAAAACTGTTTTTT
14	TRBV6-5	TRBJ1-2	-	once	CASRPAGGNYGYTF	TGTGCCAGCAGGCCAGCGGGGGGGAACTATGGCTACACCTTC
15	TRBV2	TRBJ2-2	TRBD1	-	CASSGQERVRRELFF	TGTGCCAGCAGCGGACAGGAACGGGTCCGGAGGGAGCTGTTTTTT
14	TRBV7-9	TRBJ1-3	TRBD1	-	CASSHTGGVDTIYF	TGTGCCAGCAGCCACACAGGGGGCGTCGACACCATATATTTT
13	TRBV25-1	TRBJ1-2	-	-	CASRPGNNYGYTF	TGTGCCAGCCGCCCCGGGAATAACTATGGCTACACCTTC
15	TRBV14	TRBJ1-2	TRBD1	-	CASSPQGTGNYGYTF	TGTGCCAGCAGCCCCCAGGGGACAGGGAACTATGGCTACACCTTC
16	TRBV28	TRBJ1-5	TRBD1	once	CASREQGFSSNQPQHF	TGTGCCAGCAGAGAACAGGGGTTTTCGAGCAATCAGCCCCAGCATTTT
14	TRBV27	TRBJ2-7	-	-	CASSLGRDINEQYF	TGTGCCAGCAGCCTGGGGCGGGATATTAACGAGCAGTACTTC
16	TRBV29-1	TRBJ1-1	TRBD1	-	CSVVGTGQLMNTEAFF	TGCAGCGTTGTGGGGACGGGACAGCTAATGAACACTGAAGCTTTCTTT
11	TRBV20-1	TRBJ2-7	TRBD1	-	CSATGVGEQYF	TGCAGTGCCACAGGGGTTGGCGAGCAGTACTTC
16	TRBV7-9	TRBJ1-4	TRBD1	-	CASSSYFRGPGEKLFF	TGTGCCAGCAGCTCCTACTTTAGGGGGCCCGGTGAAAAACTGTTTTTT
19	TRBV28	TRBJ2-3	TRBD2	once	CASSYPLGLAGTFADTQYF	TGTGCCAGCAGTTATCCCCTTGGACTAGCGGGCACCTTCGCCGATACGCAGTATTTT
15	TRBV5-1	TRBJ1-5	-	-	CASSFGEGDNQPQHF	TGCGCCAGCAGCTTCGGGGAGGGGGACAATCAGCCCCAGCATTTT
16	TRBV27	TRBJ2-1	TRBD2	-	CASSPSAGGPSNEQFF	TGTGCCAGCAGTCCTTCCGCGGGGGGGCCTTCTAATGAGCAGTTCTTC
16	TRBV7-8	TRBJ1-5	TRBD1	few	CASSATTGDSNQPQHF	TGTGCCAGCAGCGCGACGACAGGGGATAGCAATCAGCCCCAGCATTTT
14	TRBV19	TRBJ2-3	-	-	CASSWVVGGDTQYF	TGTGCCAGTAGTTGGGTGGTGGGGGGAGATACGCAGTATTTT
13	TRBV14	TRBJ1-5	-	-	CASSRGGAQPQHF	TGTGCCAGCAGCCGCGGCGGGGCGCAGCCCCAGCATTTT
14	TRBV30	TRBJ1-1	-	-	CAWRSAGRNAEAFF	TGTGCCTGGAGGTCGGCAGGGCGGAATGCTGAAGCTTTCTTT
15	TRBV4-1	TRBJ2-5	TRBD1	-	CASSREDRAQETQYF	TGCGCCAGCAGCCGGGAGGACAGGGCCCAAGAGACCCAGTACTTC
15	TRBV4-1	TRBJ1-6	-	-	CASSQEGGYNSPLHF	TGCGCCAGCAGCCAAGAGGGGGGGTATAATTCACCCCTCCACTTT
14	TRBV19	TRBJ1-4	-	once	CASSYAGTNEKLFF	TGTGCCAGTAGTTATGCGGGGACTAATGAAAAACTGTTTTTT
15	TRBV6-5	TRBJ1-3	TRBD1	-	CASSYQQGGGNTIYF	TGTGCCAGCAGTTACCAACAGGGGGGAGGAAACACCATATATTTT
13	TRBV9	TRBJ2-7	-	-	CASSLSNRDEQYF	TGTGCCAGCAGCCTCTCTAACCGGGACGAGCAGTACTTC
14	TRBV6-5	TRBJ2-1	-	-	CASSLAWSSHEQFF	TGTGCCAGCAGCCTTGCCTGGAGCTCCCATGAGCAGTTCTTC
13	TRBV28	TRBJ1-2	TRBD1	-	CASSFRGNYGYTF	TGTGCCAGCAGTTTCAGGGGGAACTATGGCTACACCTTC
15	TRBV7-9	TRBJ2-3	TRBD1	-	CASRRTGVVADTQYF	TGTGCCAGCAGGAGGACAGGGGTGGTGGCAGATACGCAGTATTTT
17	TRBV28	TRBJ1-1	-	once	CASSLYFLGGSNTEAFF	TGTGCCAGCAGTTTATATTTTTTGGGGGGGTCGAACACTGAAGCTTTCTTT
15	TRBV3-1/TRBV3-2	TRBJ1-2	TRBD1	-	CASSPGPGQESGYTF	TGTGCCAGCAGCCCGGGTCCGGGACAGGAATCTGGCTACACCTTC
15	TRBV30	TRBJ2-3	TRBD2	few	CAWSPQGLGTDTQYF	TGTGCCTGGAGTCCACAGGGACTAGGGACAGATACGCAGTATTTT
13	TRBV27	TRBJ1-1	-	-	CASSWGRGTEAFF	TGTGCCAGCAGTTGGGGGAGGGGCACTGAAGCTTTCTTT
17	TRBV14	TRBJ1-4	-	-	CASSLFGDGRSNEKLFF	TGTGCCAGCAGCCTATTCGGAGATGGGAGGTCTAATGAAAAACTGTTTTTT
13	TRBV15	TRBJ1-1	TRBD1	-	CATSRQGGTEAFF	TGTGCCACCAGTAGACAGGGGGGCACTGAAGCTTTCTTT
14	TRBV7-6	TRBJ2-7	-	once	CASSSTGGLSEQYF	TGTGCCAGCAGTTCGACCGGAGGCCTAAGCGAGCAGTACTTC
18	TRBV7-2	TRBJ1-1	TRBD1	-	CASSFYPGQPYRDTEAFF	TGTGCCAGCAGCTTTTACCCGGGACAGCCTTACCGGGACACTGAAGCTTTCTTT
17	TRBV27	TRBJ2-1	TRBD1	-	CASSPVFGQGNRDEQFF	TGTGCCAGCAGTCCGGTGTTTGGACAGGGGAATCGGGATGAGCAGTTCTTC
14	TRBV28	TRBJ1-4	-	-	CASSFRGFNEKLFF	TGTGCCAGCAGTTTTAGAGGGTTTAATGAAAAACTGTTTTTT
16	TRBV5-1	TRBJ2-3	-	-	CASSLARGGKTDTQYF	TGCGCCAGCAGCTTGGCCCGTGGGGGCAAGACAGATACGCAGTATTTT
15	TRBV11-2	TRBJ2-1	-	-	CASSSFAVRYNEQFF	TGTGCCAGCAGCTCGTTCGCGGTTCGGTACAATGAGCAGTTCTTC
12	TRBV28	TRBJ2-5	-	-	CASSGGAETQYF	TGTGCCAGCAGTGGGGGGGCCGAGACCCAGTACTTC
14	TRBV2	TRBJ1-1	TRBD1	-	CASKKDRADTEAFF	TGTGCCAGCAAGAAAGACAGGGCGGACACTGAAGCTTTCTTT